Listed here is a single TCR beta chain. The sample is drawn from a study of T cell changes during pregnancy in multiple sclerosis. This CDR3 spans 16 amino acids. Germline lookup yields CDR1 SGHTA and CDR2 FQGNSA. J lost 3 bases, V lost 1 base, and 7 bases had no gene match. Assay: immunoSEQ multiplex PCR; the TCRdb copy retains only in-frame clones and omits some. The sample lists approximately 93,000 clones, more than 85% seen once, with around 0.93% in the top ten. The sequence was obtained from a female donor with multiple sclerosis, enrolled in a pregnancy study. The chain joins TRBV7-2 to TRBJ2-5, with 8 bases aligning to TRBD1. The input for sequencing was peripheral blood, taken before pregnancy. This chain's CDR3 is CASSLVVWTGKETQYF. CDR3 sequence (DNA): TGTGCCAGCAGCTTAGTAGTTTGGACAGGGAAAGAGACCCAGTACTTC.